The clone carrying this TCR beta chain was detected a few times. Its antigen is not known. This specimen belongs to a study of coeliac disease. Turning to the study itself: Disease groups: newly diagnosed active, refractory type I, gluten-free-diet controlled. Without high-resolution HLA typing, biased TRBV7-2 usage was examined as a proof of principle. Study observations and caveats: Lamina propria and intraepithelial cell fractions may contain each other's cells. Lower clonality than controls marked TRB and TRG repertoires from active celiac intraepithelial and lamina propria samples.

Libraries were prepared by immunoSEQ multiplex PCR; TCRdb keeps only in-frame clonotypes and omits some of them. The sample includes about 3,700 clones, around 70% of them seen just once. The CDR3 is 16 residues long. CDR1 is SGHRS and CDR2 is YFSETQ in the germline V gene. V lost 1 base, J lost 6 bases, and 10 bases stayed unmatched. The clonotype comes from a man in his thirties or forties with celiac disease. The chain links TRBV5-1 to TRBJ2-4, with TRBD2 identical over 7 bases. The sample consisted of intraepithelial lymphocytes from the gut. CDR3 bases: TGCGCCAGCAGCTTGTGGATTTGGGGAGGGAGAAACATTCAGTACTTC. Protein sequence: CASSLWIWGGRNIQYF.